These 3 T cell receptor beta chains share one sample of origin, sequenced in a study of response to subunit inactivated influenza vaccine. MiXCR, run by TCRdb on the RT-PCR reads, gives a single entry per CDR3 protein. The sample lists about 180,000 distinct CDR3 sequences; approximately 12% were seen once. The source was CD8+ T cells sorted from PBMCs, collected roughly 24 months after vaccination. The receptor set was obtained from a man aged 45-69 years who received an inactivated influenza vaccine.

This clonotype was counted at least ten times. The CDR3 DNA follows: TGTGCCAGCTCAGGGACAGGAGCTAGCACAGATACGCAGTATTTT. It is translated as CASSGTGASTDTQYF. The V call is TRBV18, the J call TRBJ2-3; 8 positions agree with TRBD1. Looked up from germline, CDR1 is KGHSH and CDR2 is LQKENI. This CDR3 comprises 15 residues. The ends lost 5 bases at V and 0 bases at J; junction bases unmatched: 4.

This clonotype was detected a few times. The chain couples TRBV4-3 to TRBJ2-3; 8 bases agree with TRBD2. The CDR3 runs 13 residues. Germline V CDR1 and CDR2: LGHNA, YSLEER. The trim removed 6 bases at V and 4 bases at J, leaving 3 bases unmatched. The CDR3 bases are TGCGCCAGCAGGGGGACTAGACCAGATACGCAGTATTTT. This sequence encodes CASRGTRPDTQYF.

This clonotype has a single count. The chain uses TRBV4-2 and TRBJ2-7; D is ambiguous. V dropped 5 bases and J dropped 5 bases, with 16 bases sitting between them. The CDR3 has 14 amino acids. Germline V gives CDR1 LGHNA, CDR2 YNFKEQ. CDR3 sequence reads: CASSDRKPYDEQYF. The CDR3 region has the DNA TGTGCCAGCAGCGACCGGAAGCCATATGACGAGCAGTACTTC.